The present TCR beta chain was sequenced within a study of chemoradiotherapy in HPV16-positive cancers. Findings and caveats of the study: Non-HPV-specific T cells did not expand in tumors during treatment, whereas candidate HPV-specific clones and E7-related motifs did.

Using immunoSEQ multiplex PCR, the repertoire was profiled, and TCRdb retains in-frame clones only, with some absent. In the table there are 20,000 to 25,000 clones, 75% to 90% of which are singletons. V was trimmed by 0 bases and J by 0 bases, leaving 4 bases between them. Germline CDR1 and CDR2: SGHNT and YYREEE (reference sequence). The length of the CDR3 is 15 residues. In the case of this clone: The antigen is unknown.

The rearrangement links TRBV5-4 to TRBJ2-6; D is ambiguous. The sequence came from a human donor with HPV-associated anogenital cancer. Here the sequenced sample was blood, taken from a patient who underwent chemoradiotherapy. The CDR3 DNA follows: TGTGCCAGCAGCTTGGACTACTCTGGGGCCAACGTCCTGACTTTC. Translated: CASSLDYSGANVLTF.